A selection of T cell receptor beta chains follows, all from one sample in a study of control samples from healthy donors and cancer patients. TCRdb keeps only in-frame clones here, not all; method: immunoSEQ multiplex PCR. In all, the sample yields fewer than 250,000 clones. Sequencing was carried out using blood. All receptors derive from a woman in her 30s in good health. The conserved cysteine and the conserved F or W are not part of the CDR3 here. The order of the fields is V gene, J gene, CDR3 protein.

>TRBV18|TRBJ1-2
ASSPSAGTAGYGYT
>TRBV28|TRBJ1-2
ASSFGSNRHGYT
>TRBV6-1|TRBJ1-1
ASSERGAGNTEAF
>TRBV6-4|TRBJ2-5
ASSSGPQETQY
>TRBV7-8|TRBJ1-5
ASSLVGSEGSNQPQH
>TRBV28|TRBJ1-1
ASSDTGQIGAF
>TRBV11-2|TRBJ2-5
ASSADKQGWETQY
>TRBV9|TRBJ2-3
ASSTWGSTDTQY
>TRBV16|TRBJ2-2
ASIRGGRTGELF
>TRBV19|TRBJ2-2
ASSLETGARGYTGELF
>TRBV6-5|TRBJ2-4
ASTPPGQINIQY
>TRBV5-4|TRBJ1-2
ASSFGQGPAYGYT
>TRBV28|TRBJ1-6
ASSLGPRAANSPLH
>TRBV29-1|TRBJ2-1
SVPATRRPYNEQF
>TRBV27|TRBJ1-5
ASRPGGAGQPQH
>TRBV28|TRBJ1-1
ASSLWGESWEAF
>TRBV14|TRBJ1-4
ASSRGQNEKLF
>TRBV27|TRBJ1-2
ASSFPGGYGYT
>TRBV7-9|TRBJ2-3
ASSTFSGRSADTQY
>TRBV10-3|TRBJ2-2
AINLRGNTGELF
>TRBV18|TRBJ1-2
ASSPASTNYGYT
>TRBV2|TRBJ1-1
ASTQRGPNTEAF
>TRBV6-6|TRBJ2-2
ASSFAGELF
>TRBV18|TRBJ2-5
ASSPPGLAEETQY
>TRBV10-3|TRBJ2-1
AITPGGSLGEQF
>TRBV7-2|TRBJ1-1
ASRQMQGQMNTEAF
>TRBV3-1/TRBV3-2|TRBJ2-7
ASSPLTGGEQY
>TRBV27|TRBJ2-3
ASRGPGPTDTQY
>TRBV6-5|TRBJ2-7
ASSHDRALYEQY
>TRBV29-1|TRBJ2-3
SVGGGFTDTQY
>TRBV29-1|TRBJ1-4
SVVRGEKLF
>TRBV24-1|TRBJ1-5
ATSDGTASGEPQH
>TRBV15|TRBJ1-1
ATSRDPPRAEAF
>TRBV24-1|TRBJ2-1
ATRGLAGPNEQF
>TRBV5-4|TRBJ2-1
ASSSDREGRDEQF
>TRBV5-1|TRBJ2-1
ASSLFRNNEQF
>TRBV5-4|TRBJ2-6
ASSRGWGPGANVLT